The clone carrying this TCR beta chain was counted between two and nine times. It was with a sample-barcoded 5' primer and a J-beta primer mix that a second PCR of roughly 7 to 12 cycles was run. Using its own MiXCR run on the 5' RACE reads, TCRdb lists one record per CDR3 protein. The sample yields around 520,000 distinct CDR3 sequences, about a quarter seen once. This sample was taken from a study of blood T cells in healthy people across ages. From germline, CDR1 is DFQATT and CDR2 SNEGSKA (reference sequence). The CDR3 loop spans 12 amino acids. The ends were cut back, 5 bases at V and 4 bases at J, with 9 bases in the middle. These sequences were also reported in another study, on T cells of mothers and their children.

The sequencing input was blood. The receptor was derived from a boy aged 2-9 years in good health. The V gene is TRBV20-1, the J gene TRBJ1-5; D ambiguous. CDR3 loop: CSASRSNQPQHF. The CDR3 DNA follows: TGCAGTGCTTCCCGAAGTAATCAGCCCCAGCATTTT.